This T cell receptor beta chain was sequenced in a study of siplizumab effects on memory and regulatory T cells. Whole-study results and caveats: Naive T cells were seemingly more diverse than memory cells, and major contributions to the alloresponse seemed to be made by them.

V dropped 8 bases and J dropped 0; count of bases not matched to a gene: 5. From germline, CDR1 is LNHDA and CDR2 SQIVND (reference sequence). This CDR3 comprises 15 residues. Method: immunoSEQ multiplex PCR; TCRdb's copy keeps in-frame clones and lacks some. The sample carries fewer than 60,000 clones, roughly 93% recorded once. As to this clone: The antigen is unknown.

Sequenced input: CD8+ T cells sorted from blood. The V gene is TRBV19, the J gene TRBJ1-5; 9 bases are a match to TRBD1. This receptor was taken from a human donor in good health. This CDR3 reads CASADRGHSNQPQHF. In DNA, the CDR3 is TGTGCCAGTGCGGACAGGGGCCATAGCAATCAGCCCCAGCATTTT.